The entry below describes one TCR beta chain. The CDR3 covers 16 residues. Germline-derived CDR1 and CDR2 are SGDLS and YYNGEE. The V and J ends lost 7 bases and 0 bases, in that order; junction bases with no gene match: 10. The table came from immunoSEQ multiplex PCR; TCRdb's copy has only in-frame clones and leaves some out. The data show tens of thousands of clones, roughly 80% seen once. The sample's treatment: randomized to nivolumab then ipilimumab (arm A) or the reverse (arm B). These data belong to a study of sequential checkpoint blockade in melanoma. The chain employs TRBV9 and TRBJ2-7; 10 bases are a match to TRBD2. The sequence came from a human donor with melanoma. The sample was CD8+ T cells sorted from blood (inferred from file names), taken from a patient given nivolumab and ipilimumab in sequence. The CDR3 DNA is TGTGCCAGCGGAACTAGCGGGGAAAGGAGCTCCTACGAGCAGTACTTC. It codes for CASGTSGERSSYEQYF.